This is a list of T cell receptor beta chains from one sample in a study of vaccination effects on CD4 cells after COVID-19. These receptors lack a known antigen. This table comes from immunoSEQ multiplex PCR, and its TCRdb copy is limited to in-frame clones, with some not included. The sample has about 71,000 clones; approximately 80% are singletons. The sequencing here drew on CD4+ T cells from PBMCs cultured with SARS-CoV-2 spike peptides, taken before COVID-19 vaccination. The source is a human donor who received a COVID-19 vaccine. Each CDR3 is given with its conserved first and last residue.

>TRBJ1-4|TRBV18
CASSTSDAGHGFGREKLFF
>TRBJ2-1|TRBV15
CATSRDVDRGAYNEQFF
>TRBJ1-1|TRBV5-1
CASSPPGYTEAFF
>TRBJ2-3|TRBV7-3
CASSLTPRGYNTDTQYF
>TRBJ2-3|TRBV2
CASRVLGRGESDTQYF
>TRBJ2-3|TRBV7-3
CASSSNTVDTQYF
>TRBJ2-5|TRBV5-1
CASSRQPPGGVETQYF
>TRBJ1-3|TRBV6-5
CASLRLSGNTIYF
>TRBJ2-4|TRBV3-1/TRBV3-2
CASRLGQGEDIQYF
>TRBJ1-5|TRBV11-2
CASSLGPGVNQPQHF
>TRBJ2-1|TRBV6-5
CASSSFRGNEQFF
>TRBJ1-1|TRBV7-8
CASSYGSPNTEAFF
>TRBJ2-3|TRBV24-1
CATSPSGPLSDTQYF
>TRBJ2-1|TRBV19
CASSRSSGVYNEQFF
>TRBJ1-2|TRBV10-3
CAISETKQGRHYGYTF
>TRBJ1-2|TRBV19
CASSITTPGHGYTF
>TRBJ1-2|TRBV7-8
CASSLITTAPCTF
>TRBJ2-1|TRBV9
CASSVALDPYNEQFF
>TRBJ2-1|TRBV21-1
CASSNVGGSYNEQFF
>TRBJ2-3|TRBV7-2
CASSSMGQGSDTQYF
>TRBJ2-5|TRBV5-1
CASSLQGAQSFGETQYF
>TRBJ1-3|TRBV6-2/TRBV6-3
CASSYPNTPLDGPSGNTIYF
>TRBJ1-5|TRBV21-1
CASSEGEGNQPQHF
>TRBJ1-3|TRBV7-8
CASSPLEFSGNTIYF
>TRBJ1-3|TRBV5-4
CASSPAGTSGNTIYF
>TRBJ1-5|TRBV5-6
CASSLWGVKNSNQPQHF
>TRBJ2-5|TRBV16
CASSQFKGSWETQYF
>TRBJ1-1|TRBV19
CASTTRGTGRTEAFF
>TRBJ2-2|TRBV5-1
CASSLAGRSGLFF
>TRBJ1-2|TRBV2
CASSDGGPYGYTF
>TRBJ1-2|TRBV28
CASRRSTGAGYTF
>TRBJ1-5|TRBV19
CASSPRTAPNQPQHF
>TRBJ1-5|TRBV7-2
CASSPQAGNQPQHF
>TRBJ1-1|TRBV24-1
CATSYDGTEAFF
>TRBJ2-3|TRBV6-5
CASRPQGGGTDTQYF
>TRBJ2-1|TRBV30
CACVITSGGPSEQFF
>TRBJ1-2|TRBV4-3
CASSQERSGSHGYTF
>TRBJ2-5|TRBV4-3
CASSQDSETQYF
>TRBJ1-5|TRBV5-1
CASSRGYDQPQHF
>TRBJ1-1|TRBV4-1
CASSQERPGGIRTEAFF
>TRBJ2-1|TRBV7-2
CASSSTGSSYNEQFF
>TRBJ2-3|TRBV7-2
CASSQRVLSTDTQYF
>TRBJ2-1|TRBV6-6
CASGQIAGDNEQFF
>TRBJ1-5|TRBV27
CASSGRVSNQPQHF
>TRBJ2-3|TRBV4-2
CASSQVQGPDTQYF
>TRBJ1-1|TRBV6-4
CASSSQQGNTEAFF
>TRBJ2-3|TRBV3-1/TRBV3-2
CASSQGTGHSTDTQYF
>TRBJ1-1|TRBV30
CAWGGTGTMNTEAFF
>TRBJ1-1|TRBV6-5
CASSKALDSFEAFF
>TRBJ1-4|TRBV5-1
CASSSFGTGKEKLFF